This TCR beta chain was recovered during a study of T cell responses to AZD1222 COVID-19 vaccine. Here immunoSEQ multiplex PCR was the method, and the copy in TCRdb shows in-frame clones only, minus some. This sample has 80,000 or so clones, with 92% found just once. As for this clone: Its antigen is currently unknown.

Broader study findings: The donor cohort was predominantly white British with a female majority, and clonal diversity may have been underestimated. Spike regions recognized by vaccine-associated CD4 TCRs spanned the protein, led by 160-218 and 743-854.

V lost 6 bases to trimming and J lost 1 base, with 12 bases between them. Germline CDR1 MDHEN, CDR2 SYDVKM. This CDR3 has 14 amino acids. The chain has TRBV28 and TRBJ1-2; the D is unclear. The material sequenced was peripheral blood, taken 28 days after the second AZD1222 dose. The receptor comes from an adult who received the AZD1222 COVID-19 vaccine. The CDR3 reads CASSPQIVNYGYTF. The CDR3 DNA reads as TGTGCCAGCAGCCCTCAAATAGTTAACTATGGCTACACCTTC.